This entry is about one T cell receptor (beta chain). The CDR3 runs 13 residues. The ends were cut back, 4 bases at V and 8 bases at J, with 15 bases in the middle. Looked up from germline, CDR1 is SGHRS and CDR2 is YFSETQ. These data come from a study of OX40 agonist ivuxolimab in advanced cancers. The overall study: Patients in the trial were receiving intravenous ivuxolimab every 2 weeks, at doses of 0.01 to 10 mg/kg.

Assay: immunoSEQ multiplex PCR; the TCRdb copy retains only in-frame clones and omits some. The top ten clones hold 6.3% of a sample with more than 55,000 clones, roughly 82% of them seen once. V is TRBV5-1 and J is TRBJ2-5; D is uncertain. This clonotype was sampled from an adult with an advanced solid tumor such as melanoma, head and neck, liver or kidney cancer. The material sequenced was CD4+ or CD8+ T cells sorted from blood, taken in a trial of the OX40 agonist ivuxolimab. CDR3 residues: CASSIRTDRTQYF. CDR3 nucleotides: TGCGCCAGCAGCATCAGGACGGACCGCACCCAGTACTTC.